This T cell receptor (beta chain) was documented in a study of blood T cell repertoires in COVID-19. Study-level background: The cDNA or gDNA used as material had been derived from T cells, B-cell-depleted T cells, or PBMCs.

Authors' data handling: Cell counts per sample came from amplifying reference gene primers. The table came from immunoSEQ multiplex PCR; TCRdb's copy has only in-frame clones and leaves some out. V and J calls plus clone size are reproduced from that table; the DNA served to infer D and trimming. The sample lists under 200,000 clones, 85% to 90% seen once, with almost 1% in the top ten. Germline CDR1 is MGHDK and CDR2 is SYGVNS. V was trimmed by 7 bases and J by 5 bases, leaving 14 bases between them. This CDR3 contains 13 residues. The chain joins TRBV25-1 to TRBJ1-1; D is uncertain. Sequencing was performed on peripheral blood. This TCR derives from a man between 18 and 35 years old with acute or convalescent COVID-19. CDR3: CASTTEVVTEAFF. CDR3 bases: TGTGCCAGCACCACGGAGGTGGTTACTGAAGCTTTCTTT.